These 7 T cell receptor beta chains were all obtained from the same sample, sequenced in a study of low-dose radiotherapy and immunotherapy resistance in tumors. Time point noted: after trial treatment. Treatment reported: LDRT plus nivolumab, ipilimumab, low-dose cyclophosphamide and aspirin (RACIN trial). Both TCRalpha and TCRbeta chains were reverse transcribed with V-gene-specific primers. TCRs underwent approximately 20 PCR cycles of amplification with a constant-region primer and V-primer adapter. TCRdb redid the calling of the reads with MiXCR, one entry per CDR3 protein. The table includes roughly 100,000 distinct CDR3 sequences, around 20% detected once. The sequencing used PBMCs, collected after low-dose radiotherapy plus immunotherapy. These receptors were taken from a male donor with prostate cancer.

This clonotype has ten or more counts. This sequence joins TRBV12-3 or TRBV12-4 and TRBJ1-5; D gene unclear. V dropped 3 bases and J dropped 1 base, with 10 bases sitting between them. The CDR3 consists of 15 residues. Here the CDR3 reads CASSFGVRSNQPQHF. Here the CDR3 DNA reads TGTGCCAGCAGTTTCGGGGTACGCAGCAATCAGCCCCAGCATTTT.

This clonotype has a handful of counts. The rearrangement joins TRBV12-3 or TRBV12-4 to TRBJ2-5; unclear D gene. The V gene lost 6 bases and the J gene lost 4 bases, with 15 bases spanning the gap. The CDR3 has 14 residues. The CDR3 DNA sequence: TGTGCCAGCAGGCCGACGGAGTGGTCAGAGACCCAGTACTTC. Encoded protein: CASRPTEWSETQYF.

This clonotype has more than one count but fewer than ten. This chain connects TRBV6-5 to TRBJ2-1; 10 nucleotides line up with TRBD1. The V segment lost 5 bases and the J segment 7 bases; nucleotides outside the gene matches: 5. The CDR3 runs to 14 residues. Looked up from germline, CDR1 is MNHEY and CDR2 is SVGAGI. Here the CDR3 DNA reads TGTGCCAGCAGTCGGGACAGGGGTACGAATGAGCAGTTCTTC. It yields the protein CASSRDRGTNEQFF.

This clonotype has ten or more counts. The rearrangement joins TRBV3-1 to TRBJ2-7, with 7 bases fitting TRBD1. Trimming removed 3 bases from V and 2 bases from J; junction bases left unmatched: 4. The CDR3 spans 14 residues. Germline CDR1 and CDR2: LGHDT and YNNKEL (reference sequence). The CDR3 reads CASSQGDRTYEQYF. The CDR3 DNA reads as TGTGCCAGCAGCCAGGGGGACAGAACCTACGAGCAGTACTTC.

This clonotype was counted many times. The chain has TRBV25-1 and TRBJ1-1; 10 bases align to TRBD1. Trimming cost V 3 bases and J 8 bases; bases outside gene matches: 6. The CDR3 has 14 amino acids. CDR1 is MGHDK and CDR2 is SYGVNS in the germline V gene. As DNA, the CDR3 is TGTGCCAGCAGTGAGGTGAGGGGACAGGGGGAAGCTTTCTTT. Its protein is CASSEVRGQGEAFF.

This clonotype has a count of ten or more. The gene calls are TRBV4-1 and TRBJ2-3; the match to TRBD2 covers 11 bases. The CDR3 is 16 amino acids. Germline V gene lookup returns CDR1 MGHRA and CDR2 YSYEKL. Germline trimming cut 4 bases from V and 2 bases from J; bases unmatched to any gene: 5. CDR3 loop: CASSPATSGDTDTQYF. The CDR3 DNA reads TGCGCCAGCAGCCCAGCGACTAGCGGGGACACAGATACGCAGTATTTT.

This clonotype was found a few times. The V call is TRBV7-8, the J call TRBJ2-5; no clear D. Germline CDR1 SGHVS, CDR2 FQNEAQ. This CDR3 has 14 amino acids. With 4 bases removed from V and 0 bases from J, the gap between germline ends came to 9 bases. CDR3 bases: TGTGCCAGCAGCTCTTCTAGACACCAAGAGACCCAGTACTTC. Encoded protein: CASSSSRHQETQYF.